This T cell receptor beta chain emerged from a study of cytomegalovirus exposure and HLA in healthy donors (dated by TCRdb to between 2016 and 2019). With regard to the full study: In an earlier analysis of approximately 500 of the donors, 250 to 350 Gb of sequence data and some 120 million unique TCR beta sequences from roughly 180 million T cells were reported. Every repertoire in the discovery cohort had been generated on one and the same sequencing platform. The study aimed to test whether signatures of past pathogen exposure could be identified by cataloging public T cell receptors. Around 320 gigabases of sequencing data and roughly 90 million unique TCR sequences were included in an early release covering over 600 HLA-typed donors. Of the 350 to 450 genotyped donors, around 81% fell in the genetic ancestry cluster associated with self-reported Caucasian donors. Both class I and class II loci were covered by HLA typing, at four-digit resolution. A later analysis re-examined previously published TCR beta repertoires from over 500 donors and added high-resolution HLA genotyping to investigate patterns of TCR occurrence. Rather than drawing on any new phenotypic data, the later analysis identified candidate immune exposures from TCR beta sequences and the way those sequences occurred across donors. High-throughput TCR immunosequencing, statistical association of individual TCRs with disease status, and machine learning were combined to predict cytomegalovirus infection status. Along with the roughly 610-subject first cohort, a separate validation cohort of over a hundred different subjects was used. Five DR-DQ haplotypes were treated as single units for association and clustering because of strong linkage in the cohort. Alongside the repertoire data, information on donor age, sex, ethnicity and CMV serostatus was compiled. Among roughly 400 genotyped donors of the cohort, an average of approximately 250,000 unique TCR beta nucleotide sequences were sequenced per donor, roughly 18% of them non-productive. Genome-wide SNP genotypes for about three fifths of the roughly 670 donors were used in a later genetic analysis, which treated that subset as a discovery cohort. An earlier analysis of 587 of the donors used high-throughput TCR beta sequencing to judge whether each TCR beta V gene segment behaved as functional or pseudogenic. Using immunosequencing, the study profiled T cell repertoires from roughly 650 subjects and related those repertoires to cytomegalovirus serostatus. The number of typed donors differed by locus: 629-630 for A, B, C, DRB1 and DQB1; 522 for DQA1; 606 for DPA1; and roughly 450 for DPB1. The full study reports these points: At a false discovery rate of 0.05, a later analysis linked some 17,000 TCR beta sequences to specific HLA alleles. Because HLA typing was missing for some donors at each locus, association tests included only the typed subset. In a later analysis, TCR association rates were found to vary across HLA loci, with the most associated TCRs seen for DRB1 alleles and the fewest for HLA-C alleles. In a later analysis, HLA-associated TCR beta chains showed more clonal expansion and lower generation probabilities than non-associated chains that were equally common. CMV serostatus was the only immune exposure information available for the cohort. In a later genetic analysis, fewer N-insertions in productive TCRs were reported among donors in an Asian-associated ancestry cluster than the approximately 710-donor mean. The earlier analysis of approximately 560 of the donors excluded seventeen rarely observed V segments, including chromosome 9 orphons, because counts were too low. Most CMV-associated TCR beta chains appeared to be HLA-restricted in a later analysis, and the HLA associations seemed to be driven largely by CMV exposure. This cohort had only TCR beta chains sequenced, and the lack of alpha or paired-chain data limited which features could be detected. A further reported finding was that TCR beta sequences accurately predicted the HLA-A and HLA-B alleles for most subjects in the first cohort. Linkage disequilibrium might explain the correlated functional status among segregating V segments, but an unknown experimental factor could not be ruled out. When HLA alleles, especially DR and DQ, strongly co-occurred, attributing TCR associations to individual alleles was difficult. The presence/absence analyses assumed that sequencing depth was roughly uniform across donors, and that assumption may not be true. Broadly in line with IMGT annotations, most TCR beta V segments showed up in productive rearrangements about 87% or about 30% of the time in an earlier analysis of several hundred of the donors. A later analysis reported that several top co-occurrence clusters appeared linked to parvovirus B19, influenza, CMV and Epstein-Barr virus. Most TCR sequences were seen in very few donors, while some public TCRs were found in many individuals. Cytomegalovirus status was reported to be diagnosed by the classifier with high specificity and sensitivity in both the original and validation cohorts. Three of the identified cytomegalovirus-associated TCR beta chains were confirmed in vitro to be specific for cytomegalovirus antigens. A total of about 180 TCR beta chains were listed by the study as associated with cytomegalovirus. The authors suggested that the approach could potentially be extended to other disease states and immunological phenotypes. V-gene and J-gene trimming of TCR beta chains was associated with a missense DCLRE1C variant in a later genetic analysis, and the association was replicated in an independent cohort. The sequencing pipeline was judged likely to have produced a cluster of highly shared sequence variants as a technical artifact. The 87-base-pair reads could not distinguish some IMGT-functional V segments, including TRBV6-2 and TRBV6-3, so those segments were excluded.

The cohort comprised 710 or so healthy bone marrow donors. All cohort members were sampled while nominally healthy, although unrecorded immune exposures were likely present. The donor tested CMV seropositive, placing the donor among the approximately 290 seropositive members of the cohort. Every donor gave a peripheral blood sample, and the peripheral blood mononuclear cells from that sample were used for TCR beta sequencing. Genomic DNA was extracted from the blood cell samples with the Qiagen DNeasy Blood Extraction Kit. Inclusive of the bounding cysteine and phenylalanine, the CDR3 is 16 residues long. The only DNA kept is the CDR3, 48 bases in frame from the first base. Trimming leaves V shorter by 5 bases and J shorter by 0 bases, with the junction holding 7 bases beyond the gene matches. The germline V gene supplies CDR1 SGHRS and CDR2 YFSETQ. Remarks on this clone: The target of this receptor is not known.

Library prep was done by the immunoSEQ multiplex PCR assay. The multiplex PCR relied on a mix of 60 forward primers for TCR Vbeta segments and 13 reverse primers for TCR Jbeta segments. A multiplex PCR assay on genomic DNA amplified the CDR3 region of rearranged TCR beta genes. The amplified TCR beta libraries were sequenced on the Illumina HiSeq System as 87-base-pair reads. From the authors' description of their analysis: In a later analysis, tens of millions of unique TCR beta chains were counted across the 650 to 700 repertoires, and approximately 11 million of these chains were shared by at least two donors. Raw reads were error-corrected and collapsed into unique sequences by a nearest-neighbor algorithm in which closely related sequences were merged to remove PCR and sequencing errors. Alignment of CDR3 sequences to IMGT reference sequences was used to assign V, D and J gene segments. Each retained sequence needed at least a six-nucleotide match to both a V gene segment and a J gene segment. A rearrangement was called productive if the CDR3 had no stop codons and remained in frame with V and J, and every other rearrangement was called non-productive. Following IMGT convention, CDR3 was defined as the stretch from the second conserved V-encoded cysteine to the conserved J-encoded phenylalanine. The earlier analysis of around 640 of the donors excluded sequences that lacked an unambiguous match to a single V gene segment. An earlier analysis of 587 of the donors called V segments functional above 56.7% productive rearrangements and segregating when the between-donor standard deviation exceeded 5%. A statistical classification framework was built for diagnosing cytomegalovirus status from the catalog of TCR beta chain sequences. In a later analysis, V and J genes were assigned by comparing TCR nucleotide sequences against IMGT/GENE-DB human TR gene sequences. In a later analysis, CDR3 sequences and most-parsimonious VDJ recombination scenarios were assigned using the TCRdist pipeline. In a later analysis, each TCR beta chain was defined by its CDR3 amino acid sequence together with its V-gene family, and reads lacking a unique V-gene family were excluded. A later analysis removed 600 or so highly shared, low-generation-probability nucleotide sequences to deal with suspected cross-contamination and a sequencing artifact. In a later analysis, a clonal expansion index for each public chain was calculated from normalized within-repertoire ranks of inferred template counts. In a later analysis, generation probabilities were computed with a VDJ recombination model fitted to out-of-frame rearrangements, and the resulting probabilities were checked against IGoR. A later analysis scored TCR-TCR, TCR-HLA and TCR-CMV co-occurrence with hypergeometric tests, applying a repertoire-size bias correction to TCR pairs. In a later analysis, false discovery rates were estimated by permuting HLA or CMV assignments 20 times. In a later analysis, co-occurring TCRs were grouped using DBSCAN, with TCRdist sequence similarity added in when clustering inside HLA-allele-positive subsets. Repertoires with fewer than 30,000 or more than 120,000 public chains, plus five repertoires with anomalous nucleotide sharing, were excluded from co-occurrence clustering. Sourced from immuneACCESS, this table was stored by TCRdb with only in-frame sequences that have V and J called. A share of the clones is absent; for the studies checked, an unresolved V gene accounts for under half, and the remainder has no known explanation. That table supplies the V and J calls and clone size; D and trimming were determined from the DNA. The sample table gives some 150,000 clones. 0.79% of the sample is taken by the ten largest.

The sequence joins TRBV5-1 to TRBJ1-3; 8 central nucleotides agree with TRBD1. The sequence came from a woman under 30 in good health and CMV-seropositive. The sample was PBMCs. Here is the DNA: TGCGCCAGCAGGGACAGGGATCACAGCTCTGGAAACACCATATATTTT. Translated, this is CASRDRDHSSGNTIYF.